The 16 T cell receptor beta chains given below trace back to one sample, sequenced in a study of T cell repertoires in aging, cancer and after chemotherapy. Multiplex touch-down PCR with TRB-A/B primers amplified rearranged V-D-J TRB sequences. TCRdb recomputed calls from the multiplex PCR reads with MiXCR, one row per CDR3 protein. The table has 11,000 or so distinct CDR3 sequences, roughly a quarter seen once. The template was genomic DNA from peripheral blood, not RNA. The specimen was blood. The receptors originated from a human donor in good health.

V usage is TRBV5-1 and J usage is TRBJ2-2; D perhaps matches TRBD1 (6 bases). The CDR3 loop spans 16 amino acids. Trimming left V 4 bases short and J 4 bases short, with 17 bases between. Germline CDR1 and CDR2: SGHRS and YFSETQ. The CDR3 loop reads CASSPRQAQGTGELFF. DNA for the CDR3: TGCGCCAGCAGCCCTAGACAGGCCCAAGGCACCGGGGAGCTGTTTTTT. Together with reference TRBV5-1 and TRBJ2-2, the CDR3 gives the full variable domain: KAGVTQTPRYLIKTRGQQVTLSCSPISGHRSVSWYQQTPGQGLQFLFEYFSETQRNKGNFPGRFSGRQFSNSRSEMNVSTLELGDSALYLCASSPRQAQGTGELFFGEGSRLTVL.

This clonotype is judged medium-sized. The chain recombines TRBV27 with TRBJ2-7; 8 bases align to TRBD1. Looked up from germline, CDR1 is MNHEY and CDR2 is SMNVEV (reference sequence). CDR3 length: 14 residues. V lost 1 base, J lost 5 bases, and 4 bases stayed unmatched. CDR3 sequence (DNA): TGTGCCAGCAGTTTATGGCAGGGGGCGAACGAGCAGTACTTC. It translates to CASSLWQGANEQYF.

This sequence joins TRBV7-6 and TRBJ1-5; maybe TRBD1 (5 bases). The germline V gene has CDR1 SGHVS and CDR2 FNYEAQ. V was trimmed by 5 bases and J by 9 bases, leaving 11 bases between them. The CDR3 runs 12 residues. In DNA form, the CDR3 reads TGTGCCAGCAGCATCCCGGGGGGGCCCCAGCATTTT. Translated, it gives CASSIPGGPQHF.

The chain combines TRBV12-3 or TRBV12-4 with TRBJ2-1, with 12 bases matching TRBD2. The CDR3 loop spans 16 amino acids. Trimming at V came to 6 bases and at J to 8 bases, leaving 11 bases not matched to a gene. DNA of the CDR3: TGTGCCAGCAGCGCACGGCCTAGCGGGGGGGTTTATGAGCAGTTCTTC. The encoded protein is CASSARPSGGVYEQFF.

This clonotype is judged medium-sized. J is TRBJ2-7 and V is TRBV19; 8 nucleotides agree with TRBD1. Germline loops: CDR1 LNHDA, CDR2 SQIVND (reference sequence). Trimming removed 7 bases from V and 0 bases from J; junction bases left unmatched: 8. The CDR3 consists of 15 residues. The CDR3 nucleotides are TGTGCCAGTACCACGGGACAGGCAAGCTCCTACGAGCAGTACTTC. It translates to CASTTGQASSYEQYF.

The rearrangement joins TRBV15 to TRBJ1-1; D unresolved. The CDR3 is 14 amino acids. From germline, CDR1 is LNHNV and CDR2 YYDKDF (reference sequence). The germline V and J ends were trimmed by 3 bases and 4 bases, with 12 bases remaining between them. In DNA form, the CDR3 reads TGTGCCACCAGCAGGGACCGAGGAATCACTGAAGCTTTCTTT. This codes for CATSRDRGITEAFF.

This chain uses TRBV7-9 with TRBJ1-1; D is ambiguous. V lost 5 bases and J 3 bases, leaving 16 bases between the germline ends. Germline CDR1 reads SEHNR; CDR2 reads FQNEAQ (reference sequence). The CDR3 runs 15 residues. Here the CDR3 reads CASSPRSSGDTEAFF. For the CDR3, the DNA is TGTGCCAGCAGCCCCCGGAGCTCCGGGGACACTGAAGCTTTCTTT.

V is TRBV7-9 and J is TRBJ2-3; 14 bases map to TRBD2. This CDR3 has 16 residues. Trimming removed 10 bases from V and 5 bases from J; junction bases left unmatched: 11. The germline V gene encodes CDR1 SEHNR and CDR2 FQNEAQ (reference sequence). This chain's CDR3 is CAMRGTSGGVGDTQYF. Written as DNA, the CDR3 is TGTGCCATGCGGGGGACTAGCGGGGGCGTTGGAGATACGCAGTATTTT.

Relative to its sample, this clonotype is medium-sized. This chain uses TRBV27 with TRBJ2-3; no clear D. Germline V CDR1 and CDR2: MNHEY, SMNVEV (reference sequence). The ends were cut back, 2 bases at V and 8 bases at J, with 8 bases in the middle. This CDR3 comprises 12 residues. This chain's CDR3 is CASSLDLGTQYF. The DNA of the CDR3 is TGTGCCAGCAGTTTAGATCTCGGTACGCAGTATTTT.

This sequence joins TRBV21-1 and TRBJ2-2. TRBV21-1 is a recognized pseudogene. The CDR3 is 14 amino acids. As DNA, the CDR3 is TGTGCCAGCATCCGAGAGCAGGTCCCCGGGGAGCTGTTTTTT. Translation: CASIREQVPGELFF.

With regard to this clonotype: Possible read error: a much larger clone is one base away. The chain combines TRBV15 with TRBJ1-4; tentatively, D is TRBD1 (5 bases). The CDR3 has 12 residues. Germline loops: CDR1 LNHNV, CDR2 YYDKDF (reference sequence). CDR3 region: CAISRGEHGLFF. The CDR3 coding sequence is TGTGCCATCAGCAGAGGGGAACACGGACTGTTTTTT. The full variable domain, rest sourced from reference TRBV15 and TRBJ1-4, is DAMVIQNPRYQVTQFGKPVTLSCSQTLNHNVMYWYQQKSSQAPKLLFHYYDKDFNNEADTPDNFQSRRPNTSFCFLDIRSPGLGDTAMYLCAISRGEHGLFFGSGTQLSVL.

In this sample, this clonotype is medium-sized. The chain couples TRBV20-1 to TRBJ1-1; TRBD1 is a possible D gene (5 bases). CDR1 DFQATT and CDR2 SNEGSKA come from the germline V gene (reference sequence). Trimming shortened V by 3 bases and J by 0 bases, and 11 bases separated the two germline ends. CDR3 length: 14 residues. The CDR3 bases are TGCAGTGCTAGCACAGGACCTTTGAACACTGAAGCTTTCTTT. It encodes CSASTGPLNTEAFF.

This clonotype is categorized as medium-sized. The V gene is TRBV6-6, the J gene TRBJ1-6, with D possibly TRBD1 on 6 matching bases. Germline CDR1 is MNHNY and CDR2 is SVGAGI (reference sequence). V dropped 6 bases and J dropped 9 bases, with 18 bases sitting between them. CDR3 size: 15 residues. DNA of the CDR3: TGTGCCAGCAGGCCCATACAGGGTAGAAGTTCACCCCTCCACTTT. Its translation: CASRPIQGRSSPLHF.

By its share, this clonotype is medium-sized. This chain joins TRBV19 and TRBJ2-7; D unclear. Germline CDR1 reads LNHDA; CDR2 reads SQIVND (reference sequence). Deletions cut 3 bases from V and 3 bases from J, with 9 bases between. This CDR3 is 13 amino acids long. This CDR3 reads CASSIGQYYEQYF. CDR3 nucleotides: TGTGCCAGTAGTATCGGCCAGTACTACGAGCAGTACTTC. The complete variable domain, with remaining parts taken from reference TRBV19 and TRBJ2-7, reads DGGITQSPKYLFRKEGQNVTLSCEQNLNHDAMYWYRQDPGQGLRLIYYSQIVNDFQKGDIAEGYSVSREKKESFPLTVTSAQKNPTAFYLCASSIGQYYEQYFGPGTRLTVT.

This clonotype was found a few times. The CDR3 DNA reads as TGTGCCAGCAGCCCGGGACAGGGGTCAGATACGCAGTATTTT. It is translated as CASSPGQGSDTQYF. The chain links TRBV7-2 to TRBJ2-3, with 10 bases aligning to TRBD1. This CDR3 contains 14 residues. Trimming at V came to 5 bases and at J to 4 bases, leaving 3 bases not matched to a gene. Germline V gives CDR1 SGHTA, CDR2 FQGNSA.

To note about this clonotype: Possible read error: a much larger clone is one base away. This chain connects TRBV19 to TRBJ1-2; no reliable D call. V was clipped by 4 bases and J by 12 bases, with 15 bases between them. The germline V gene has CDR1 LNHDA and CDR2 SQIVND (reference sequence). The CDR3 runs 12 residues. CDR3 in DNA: TGTGCCAGTAGTACCCGGGGTAGGAAGCACACCTTC. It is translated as CASSTRGRKHTF.